This TCR beta chain was profiled in a study of Ad26.COV2.S vaccination and SARS-CoV-2 variants (dated by TCRdb to the early 2020s). Turning to the overall study: Vaccine-arm donors came from COV1001, a multicentre, randomized, double-blind, placebo-controlled phase I-IIa trial of Ad26.COV2.S in healthy adults. Ad26.COV2.S was administered intramuscularly at 5 x 10^10 or 1 x 10^11 viral particles, either as a single shot or as two shots given 56 days apart. The specificity and breadth of SARS-CoV-2-reactive T cell receptors after Ad26.COV2.S vaccination were assessed by TCRbeta repertoire sequencing. The TCR-sequenced set comprised approximately 32 samples: approximately 20 Ad26.COV2.S vaccine recipients, 5 placebo recipients and 8 SARS-CoV-2 convalescent individuals. Participants in the trial were split at random into five groups of five each, receiving low-dose or high-dose Ad26.COV2.S once or twice, or else placebo on both occasions. Blinding of investigators to trial group allocation was maintained during experiments and outcome assessment. What the work shows at the level of the full study, not this receptor alone: Spike-specific TCR breadth was higher in Ad26.COV2.S recipients than in placebo recipients (P = 0.0014). Comparing responses between vaccine doses or regimens was not something the study was powered to do. The authors noted that total T cell responses may have been underestimated by the TCR breadth and depth analyses. After vaccination, substantial breadth of spike-specific CD8+ and CD4+ T cell responses was reported. Vaccine and placebo recipients had similar non-spike TCR breadth, a finding consistent with the vaccine containing only spike.

The meaning of the sample's treatment or condition label: roughly 18 received Ad26.COV2.S at low or high dose, single or two shots; 5 received placebo; per-sample allocation not given. Repertoires of vaccine and placebo recipients were sequenced from samples taken on day 63 after the first injection. Between 29 July and 7 August 2020, Cohort 1b enrolled 25 adults aged 18-55 years at one site in Boston, USA. Ad26.COV2.S was a replication-incompetent adenovirus type 26 vector expressing a prefusion-stabilized SARS-CoV-2 spike protein from the original Wuhan strain. The germline V gene (reference sequence) yields SEHNR for CDR1 and FQNEAQ for CDR2. The germline V and J ends show losses of 3 bases and 8 bases respectively, and no gene match explains 4 bases of the junction. The CDR3 numbers 15 residues from cysteine through phenylalanine. Just CDR3 DNA is preserved here, 45 bases in frame from base 1.

About this clone: Its antigen remains undetermined. There are no base qualities to consult, and no much larger clone falls within one base.

TCRbeta CDR3 regions were sequenced with the immunoSEQ Assay. After extraction, genomic DNA underwent amplification by bias-controlled multiplex PCR, followed by high-throughput sequencing. The study's own analysis went as follows. To quantify the absolute abundance of each unique TCRbeta CDR3 region, sequences were collapsed and filtered. T cell fraction was estimated by normalizing TCRbeta template counts to usable DNA, which was measured by amplifying reference genes present in all nucleated cells. Repertoire TCRs were annotated as SARS-CoV-2-specific when V gene, CDR3 amino acid sequence and J gene were exactly matched to a known reactive TCR set. The reference SARS-CoV-2 TCR set came from MIRA and was filtered for enrichment in COVID-19-positive ImmuneCODE repertoires, removing public or cross-reactive TCRs. Drawing on the MIRA antigens, annotated TCRs were analysed further at the level of specific ORF or position within ORF. Depth was the summed frequency of annotated unique rearrangements, while breadth was defined as annotated unique rearrangements over total unique productive rearrangements. Two-sided Wilcoxon rank-sum tests were used to compare TCR breadth between groups. The clones in this table, taken by TCRdb from immuneACCESS, are in-frame only. Not every clone is retained; where verified, under half of the shortfall comes from an unresolved V gene, and the cause of the rest is unknown. Clonal size and the V and J genes are those of that table, whereas D and trimming came from the DNA. This sample lists more than 300,000 clones; about 82% were detected once. Clones ranked in the top ten supply 2% to 2.5% of the sample.

Recombination connected TRBV7-9 to TRBJ2-1; TRBD2 fits 13 bases in the junction. The sample in question was peripheral blood, obtained in a trial of Ad26.COV2.S vaccine versus placebo. This sequence originates from a person between 18 and 60 years old who received the Ad26.COV2.S COVID-19 vaccine or a placebo. The encoded CDR3 is CASSFGTSGTHEQFF. The DNA reads TGTGCCAGCAGCTTTGGGACTAGCGGGACCCATGAGCAGTTCTTC.